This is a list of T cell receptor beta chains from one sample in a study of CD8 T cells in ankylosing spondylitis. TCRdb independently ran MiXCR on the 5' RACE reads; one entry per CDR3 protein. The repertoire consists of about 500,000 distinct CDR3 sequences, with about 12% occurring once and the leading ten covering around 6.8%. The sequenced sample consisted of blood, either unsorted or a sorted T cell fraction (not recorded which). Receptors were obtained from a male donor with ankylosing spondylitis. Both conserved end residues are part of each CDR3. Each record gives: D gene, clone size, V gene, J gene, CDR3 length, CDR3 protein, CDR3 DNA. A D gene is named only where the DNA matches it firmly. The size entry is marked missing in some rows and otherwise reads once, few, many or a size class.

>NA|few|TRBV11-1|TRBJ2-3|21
CASSLAGVAPANGGPTDTQYF
TGTGCCAGCAGCTTAGCGGGGGTAGCCCCCGCGAACGGGGGGCCCACAGATACGCAGTATTTT
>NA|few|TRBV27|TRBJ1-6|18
CASSPRTSLSSYNSPLHF
TGTGCCAGCAGTCCCCGGACCTCTCTGAGCTCCTATAATTCACCCCTCCACTTT
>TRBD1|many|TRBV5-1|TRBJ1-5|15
CASSITGGGNQPQHF
TGCGCCAGCAGCATTACAGGGGGTGGCAATCAGCCCCAGCATTTT
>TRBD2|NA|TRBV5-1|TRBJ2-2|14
CASSSQLADGELFF
TGCGCCAGCAGCTCGCAACTAGCGGACGGGGAGCTGTTTTTT
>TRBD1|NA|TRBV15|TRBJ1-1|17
CATSRAKGGARAYEAFF
TGTGCCACCAGTAGAGCGAAAGGGGGCGCGAGGGCCTATGAAGCTTTCTTT
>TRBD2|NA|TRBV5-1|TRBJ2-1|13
CASSPGLAESQFF
TGCGCCAGCAGCCCGGGACTAGCGGAGTCGCAGTTCTTC
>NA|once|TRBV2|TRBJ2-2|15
CASLPDRANTGELFF
TGTGCCAGCCTTCCCGACAGAGCGAACACCGGGGAGCTGTTTTTT
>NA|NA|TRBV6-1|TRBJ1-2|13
CASRDTGWYGYTF
TGTGCCAGCAGGGACACTGGATGGTATGGCTACACCTTC
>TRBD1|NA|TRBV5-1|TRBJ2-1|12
CASSPDRVVKFF
TGCGCCAGCAGTCCCGACAGGGTGGTAAAGTTCTTC
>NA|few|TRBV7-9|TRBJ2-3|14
CASSQRRSVDTQYF
TGTGCCAGCAGCCAGCGGAGATCGGTAGATACGCAGTATTTT
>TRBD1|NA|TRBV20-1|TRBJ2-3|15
CSARYGTGSGDTQYF
TGCAGTGCTAGATATGGGACAGGGTCGGGAGATACGCAGTATTTT
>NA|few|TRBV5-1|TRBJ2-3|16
CASRSEGDPSTDTQYF
TGCGCCAGCAGATCCGAAGGAGATCCTTCCACAGATACGCAGTATTTT
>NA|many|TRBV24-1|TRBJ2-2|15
CATSGRAPNTGELFF
TGTGCCACCAGTGGCCGGGCCCCTAACACCGGGGAGCTGTTTTTT
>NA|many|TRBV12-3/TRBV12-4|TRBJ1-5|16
CASSWEGLETNQPQHF
TGTGCCAGCAGCTGGGAGGGCCTCGAGACCAATCAGCCCCAGCATTTT
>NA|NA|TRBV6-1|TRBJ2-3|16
CASTFLGRPFPDTQYF
TGTGCCAGCACCTTCCTGGGCCGCCCCTTCCCAGATACGCAGTATTTT
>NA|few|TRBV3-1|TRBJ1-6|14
CASSQVGENSPLHF
TGTGCCAGCAGCCAAGTAGGGGAGAATTCACCCCTCCACTTT
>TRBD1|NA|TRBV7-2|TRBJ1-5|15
CASSVRTGFSQPQHF
TGTGCCAGCAGCGTACGGACAGGGTTTTCTCAGCCCCAGCATTTT
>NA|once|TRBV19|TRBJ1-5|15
CASSILSEGNQPQHF
TGTGCCAGTAGTATTCTGTCAGAGGGCAATCAGCCCCAGCATTTT
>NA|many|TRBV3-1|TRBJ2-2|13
CASTRDALGELFF
TGTGCCAGCACTCGGGACGCCCTCGGGGAGCTGTTTTTT
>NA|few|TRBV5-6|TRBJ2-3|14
CASSLGPTQNTQYF
TGTGCCAGCAGCTTGGGCCCCACCCAGAATACGCAGTATTTT
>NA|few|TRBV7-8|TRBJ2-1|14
CASSKPGPYNEQFF
TGTGCCAGCAGCAAACCGGGACCTTACAATGAGCAGTTCTTC
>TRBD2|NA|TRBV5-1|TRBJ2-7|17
CASSSRRAGGQPYEQYF
TGCGCCAGCAGCTCCCGGCGGGCGGGAGGGCAACCCTACGAGCAGTACTTC
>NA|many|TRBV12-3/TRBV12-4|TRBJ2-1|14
CASSSGSSYNEQFF
TGTGCCAGCAGCTCCGGGAGCTCCTACAATGAGCAGTTCTTC
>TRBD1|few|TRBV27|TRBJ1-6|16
CASSFSPGQGNSPLHF
TGTGCCAGCAGTTTTTCTCCCGGACAGGGGAATTCACCCCTCCACTTT
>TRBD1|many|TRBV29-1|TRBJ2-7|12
CSVETGSYEQYF
TGCAGCGTTGAGACAGGGAGTTACGAGCAGTACTTC
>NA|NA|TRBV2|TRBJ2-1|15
CAITGASGGGDEQFF
TGTGCCATCACAGGGGCTAGCGGTGGGGGCGATGAGCAGTTCTTC
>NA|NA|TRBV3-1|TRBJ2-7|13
CASSPGQGLMQYF
TGTGCCAGCAGCCCCGGCCAGGGTCTAATGCAGTACTTC
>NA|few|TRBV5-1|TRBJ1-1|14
CASSLVYGNVEAFF
TGCGCCAGCAGCTTGGTGTACGGGAATGTAGAAGCTTTCTTT
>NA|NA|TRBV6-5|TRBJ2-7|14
CASSYPGSSYEQYF
TGTGCCAGCAGTTACCCGGGTAGCTCCTACGAGCAGTACTTC
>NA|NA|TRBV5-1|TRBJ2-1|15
CASSLTGRFYNEQFF
TGCGCCAGCAGTTTAACTGGACGATTTTACAATGAGCAGTTCTTC
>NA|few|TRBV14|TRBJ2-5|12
CASSKFQETQYF
TGTGCCAGCAGCAAATTTCAAGAGACCCAGTACTTC
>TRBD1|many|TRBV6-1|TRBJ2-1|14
CASSPGTGVNEQFF
TGTGCCAGCAGTCCCGGGACAGGGGTTAATGAGCAGTTCTTC
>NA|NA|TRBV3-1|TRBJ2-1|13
CASSQSLANEQFF
TGTGCCAGCAGCCAGTCGCTAGCCAATGAGCAGTTCTTC
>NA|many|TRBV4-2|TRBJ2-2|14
CASSQEGGTGELFF
TGTGCCAGCAGCCAAGAGGGTGGTACCGGGGAGCTGTTTTTT
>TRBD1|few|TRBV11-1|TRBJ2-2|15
CASSWGQENTGELFF
TGTGCCAGCAGCTGGGGACAGGAGAACACCGGGGAGCTGTTTTTT